This record concerns one TCR beta chain sequence. What it binds is unknown. The read stops 3 residues short of the end of the CDR3; the missing end is completed from the germline J gene. The source of the sample is a study of T cells in women clearing cervical HPV infection. Average input was roughly 1,200 ng genomic DNA for immunoSEQ TCR beta CDR3 amplification. Profiled with immunoSEQ multiplex PCR; TCRdb holds only in-frame clones, not every one. The sample holds tens of thousands of clones. Trimming took 1 base from V and 1 from J; bases not matched to a gene: 6. Germline V gene sequence: CDR1 SGHVS, CDR2 FNYEAQ. The CDR3 is made up of 17 amino acids. Whole-study results and caveats: Cases carried less TRBV6-7 than controls: approximately 0.1% versus 0.16%. Richness plus V gene abundances separated cases from controls with AUC about 0.8.

This rearrangement joins TRBV7-6 to TRBJ2-2, with 7 bases aligning to TRBD1. The material sequenced was blood buffy coat. The sequence came from a woman aged 18 to 69 with a cervical HPV16 infection that either progressed to CIN3+ or cleared (not recorded which). CDR3 region: CASSLGEGQRNTGELFF. Incomplete CDR3 DNA: TGTGCCAGCAGCTTAGGAGAGGGACAGAGGAACACCGGGGAG. Combining the CDR3 with reference TRBV7-6 and TRBJ2-2 gives the whole variable domain GAGVSQSPRYKVTKRGQDVALRCDPISGHVSLYWYRQALGQGPEFLTYFNYEAQQDKSGLPNDRFSAERPEGSISTLTIQRTEQRDSAMYRCASSLGEGQRNTGELFFGEGSRLTVL.